The clone carrying this T cell receptor (beta chain) was seen just once. As yet, its antigen is unknown. Data came from immunoSEQ multiplex PCR; TCRdb stores just in-frame clones and leaves some out. The sample holds about 100,000 clones, 91% seen once. The sample is drawn from a study of PD-L1 blockade in urothelial cancer. Study context: Atezolizumab therapy began for patients in about 2014, dosed at 1,200 mg intravenously every 3 weeks. Individuals in the cohort had been given 0 to 3 earlier chemotherapy regimens. Study-wide points: Lower than median blood TCR clonality before treatment predicted better survival.

This TCR came from a woman aged 80 or over with urothelial cancer. The specimen was PBMCs, collected around atezolizumab (anti-PD-L1) treatment.

The CDR3 DNA follows: TGCGCCAGCAGCCCAGGGGCACGAGAGACCCAGTACTTC. It translates to CASSPGARETQYF. The V call is TRBV5-1, the J call TRBJ2-5, with TRBD1 as a possible D gene (6 bases). The CDR3 covers 13 residues. Trimming cost V 4 bases and J 4 bases, with 11 bases left between them. The V gene's germline CDR1 is SGHRS and CDR2 YFSETQ.